These 31 T cell receptor beta chains were sequenced from one sample in a study of blood T cell repertoires in COVID-19. TCRdb's copy holds only in-frame clones and misses some; the assay was immunoSEQ multiplex PCR. The table records over 150,000 clones, 80% to 85% of them present only once. The sample was peripheral blood. These receptors came from a man in his late teens or twenties with active or convalescent COVID-19.

The V and J genes are TRBV11-3 and TRBJ2-1, with D possibly TRBD1 on 5 matching bases. The CDR3 is 14 amino acids. Germline V gene lookup returns CDR1 SGHNT and CDR2 YENEEA. The V gene lost 6 bases and the J gene lost 0 bases, with 9 bases spanning the gap. The CDR3 coding sequence is TGTGCCAGCAGGGGGCTCAGCTCCTACAATGAGCAGTTCTTC. It yields the protein CASRGLSSYNEQFF. Full variable domain (remainder filled in from reference TRBV11-3 and TRBJ2-1): EAGVVQSPRYKIIEKKQPVAFWCNPISGHNTLYWYLQNLGQGPELLIRYENEEAVDDSQLPKDRFSAERLKGVDSTLKIQPAELGDSAVYLCASRGLSSYNEQFFGPGTRLTVL.

This chain joins TRBV30 and TRBJ2-3, with 12 bases matching TRBD2. This CDR3 comprises 16 residues. CDR1 and CDR2 from the germline V gene are GTSNPN and SVGIG (reference sequence). V dropped 0 bases and J dropped 2; count of bases not matched to a gene: 3. Written as DNA, the CDR3 is TGTGCCTGGAGTGTTGGACTAGCGGGGTACACAGATACGCAGTATTTT. This translates into CAWSVGLAGYTDTQYF.

In its sample, this clone was seen once. V is TRBV10-1 and J is TRBJ2-2; a possible D gene is TRBD2 (6 bases). The CDR3 totals 17 residues. The germline V gene encodes CDR1 WNHNN and CDR2 SYGVQD (reference sequence). Trimming took off 0 bases at V and 1 base at J, with 12 bases between the two ends. CDR3 sequence reads: CASSESGRQKNTGELFF. In DNA form, the CDR3 reads TGCGCCAGCAGTGAGTCGGGGAGGCAGAAGAACACCGGGGAGCTGTTTTTT.

The chain uses TRBV27 and TRBJ2-1, with 13 bases fitting TRBD2. The germline CDR1 and CDR2 sequences are MNHEY and SMNVEV (reference sequence). CDR3 length equals 18 residues. J lost 4 bases, V lost 5 bases, and 11 bases had no gene match. CDR3 sequence reads: CASSLTSGRAPPYNEQFF. CDR3 nucleotide sequence: TGTGCCAGCAGTCTAACTAGCGGGAGGGCCCCTCCGTACAATGAGCAGTTCTTC.

This clone was counted once. The rearrangement joins TRBV29-1 to TRBJ2-5; 8 positions match TRBD1. The V gene end was trimmed by 1 base and the J gene end by 3 bases; junction bases not matched to a gene: 7. Germline lookup yields CDR1 SQVTM and CDR2 ANQGSEA. The CDR3 has 15 residues. This CDR3 reads CSVEGIAGGKETQYF. CDR3 DNA sequence: TGCAGCGTTGAAGGGATAGCAGGGGGCAAAGAGACCCAGTACTTC.

For this clone: Other DNA variants within this sample encode the same CDR3. The DNA for the CDR3 is TGTGCCAGCTCACTCGGACAGGGACAAGAGACCCAGTACTTC. Its protein is CASSLGQGQETQYF. This chain joins TRBV18 and TRBJ2-5, with 8 bases identical to TRBD1. The V gene end was trimmed by 4 bases and the J gene end by 2 bases; junction bases not matched to a gene: 3. This CDR3 contains 14 residues. Germline lookup yields CDR1 KGHSH and CDR2 LQKENI.

The V call is TRBV7-3, the J call TRBJ2-7, with 8 bases identical to TRBD1. Trimming took 3 bases from V and 6 from J; bases not matched to a gene: 7. In germline, CDR1 is SGHTA, CDR2 FQGTGA. The CDR3 totals 14 residues. The CDR3 coding sequence is TGTGCCAGCAGCTTTCTTGGACAGGGTTCCGAGCAGTACTTC. Translation: CASSFLGQGSEQYF.

This chain links TRBV9 with TRBJ1-2; 7 bases line up with TRBD1. CDR1 is SGDLS and CDR2 is YYNGEE in the germline V gene. The CDR3 has 17 amino acids. Trimming removed 4 bases from V and 1 base from J; junction bases left unmatched: 13. The CDR3 here is CASSLSLQGNHNYGYTF. CDR3 in DNA: TGTGCCAGCAGCCTCTCTTTACAGGGGAATCATAACTATGGCTACACCTTC.

This clone was seen just once. The chain uses TRBV19 and TRBJ1-5; 9 positions agree with TRBD1. The V gene end was trimmed by 10 bases and the J gene end by 4 bases; junction bases not matched to a gene: 11. The CDR3 is 15 amino acids. Germline lookup yields CDR1 LNHDA and CDR2 SQIVND (reference sequence). The CDR3 nucleotides are TGTGCCATTAGCTCCGGGACAGGGAAAAATCAGCCCCAGCATTTT. This gives the protein CAISSGTGKNQPQHF.

The gene calls are TRBV7-9 and TRBJ1-1, with D uncertain. Germline CDR1 and CDR2: SEHNR and FQNEAQ (reference sequence). This CDR3 is 14 amino acids long. Deletions cut 2 bases from V and 3 bases from J, with 10 bases between. CDR3 amino acids: CASSLRRLDTEAFF. CDR3 in DNA: TGTGCCAGCAGCTTAAGGAGGCTTGACACTGAAGCTTTCTTT.

This chain connects TRBV14 to TRBJ2-5, with TRBD1 identical over 10 bases. Germline V CDR1 and CDR2: SGHDN, FVKESK. This CDR3 has 16 residues. The ends lost 1 base at V and 5 bases at J; junction bases unmatched: 7. CDR3 nucleotide sequence: TGTGCCAGCAGCCAAGTTGGGACAGGGGATATGGAGACCCAGTACTTC. Encoded protein: CASSQVGTGDMETQYF.

The chain has TRBV7-9 and TRBJ2-7, with 9 bases matching TRBD1. The CDR3 loop spans 13 amino acids. CDR1 and CDR2 (germline): SEHNR, FQNEAQ (reference sequence). Losses at the gene ends were 5 bases for V and 9 bases for J; bases not matched to a gene: 8. Here the CDR3 DNA reads TGTGCCAGCAGCCCACCCGGGACAGGGCGGCAGTACTTC. This gives the protein CASSPPGTGRQYF.

This sequence joins TRBV5-1 and TRBJ1-2, with a tentative D call TRBD1 (6 bases). The CDR3 is made up of 15 amino acids. CDR1 and CDR2 (germline): SGHRS, YFSETQ. V was pared by 0 bases and J by 8 bases, with 17 bases between. This CDR3 is CASSLEGRGVDGYTF. CDR3 coding DNA: TGCGCCAGCAGCTTGGAGGGCAGGGGAGTCGACGGCTACACCTTC.

The chain couples TRBV3-1 (or the pseudogene TRBV3-2) to TRBJ1-2, with a tentative D call TRBD1 (5 bases). With 1 base removed from V and 4 bases from J, the gap between germline ends came to 7 bases. Germline lookup yields CDR1 LGHDT and CDR2 YNNKEL (reference sequence). The CDR3 consists of 13 residues. The CDR3 DNA follows: TGTGCCAGCAGCCAAGCGGGACTCTATGGCTACACCTTC. This encodes CASSQAGLYGYTF.

The chain couples TRBV21-1 to TRBJ1-1; the D call in the table, TRBD1, was not verified against the DNA. TRBV21-1 is recorded as a pseudogene. The length of the CDR3 is 14 residues. CDR3 DNA sequence: TGTGCCAGCCGGGACAGGACTATGAACACTGAAGCTTTCTTT. As protein: CASRDRTMNTEAFF.

The rearrangement joins TRBV19 to TRBJ1-5; a possible D gene is TRBD1 (5 bases). Trimming stripped 5 bases from V and 7 bases from J, with 12 bases between. Germline values: CDR1 LNHDA, CDR2 SQIVND (reference sequence). This CDR3 has 13 amino acids. As DNA, the CDR3 is TGTGCCAGTAGTGGGCAGGGCAGGCAGCCCCAGCATTTT. Its translation is CASSGQGRQPQHF. The full variable domain, rest sourced from reference TRBV19 and TRBJ1-5, is DGGITQSPKYLFRKEGQNVTLSCEQNLNHDAMYWYRQDPGQGLRLIYYSQIVNDFQKGDIAEGYSVSREKKESFPLTVTSAQKNPTAFYLCASSGQGRQPQHFGDGTRLSIL.

This clone was found once. The chain uses TRBV2 and TRBJ1-5; perhaps TRBD1 as D (6 bases). Germline V lookup: CDR1 SNHLY, CDR2 FYNNEI. The CDR3 totals 16 residues. V lost 4 bases to trimming and J lost 0 bases, with 13 bases between them. The CDR3 spells CASSAGTGNSNQPQHF. The CDR3 DNA reads TGTGCCAGCAGTGCCGGAACAGGGAATAGCAATCAGCCCCAGCATTTT. Based on the CDR3 plus reference TRBV2 and TRBJ1-5, the full variable domain is EPEVTQTPSHQVTQMGQEVILRCVPISNHLYFYWYRQILGQKVEFLVSFYNNEISEKSEIFDDQFSVERPDGSNFTLKIRSTKLEDSAMYFCASSAGTGNSNQPQHFGDGTRLSIL.

The genes are TRBV21-1 and TRBJ1-4. TRBV21-1 is a listed pseudogene. This CDR3 is 18 amino acids long. The chain's CDR3 is CASSQRDRGGGGEEKLFF. CDR3 nucleotide sequence: TGTGCCAGCAGCCAACGGGACAGGGGAGGCGGGGGGGAGGAAAAACTGTTTTTT.

This rearrangement joins TRBV7-3 to TRBJ1-1; D may be TRBD1 (5 bases). V lost 0 bases, J lost 0 bases, and 11 bases lay in between. This CDR3 has 16 residues. The germline V gene encodes CDR1 SGHTA and CDR2 FQGTGA. CDR3 DNA sequence: TGTGCCAGCAGCTTAACTTCGGCAGGGCTGAACACTGAAGCTTTCTTT. Protein product: CASSLTSAGLNTEAFF.

This clone was seen once. The chain couples TRBV7-3 to TRBJ2-2, with a weak D call TRBD1 (5 bases). Germline assignment: CDR1 SGHTA and CDR2 FQGTGA. The CDR3 is made up of 15 amino acids. Trimming stripped 5 bases from V and 1 base from J, with 11 bases between. CDR3 amino acids: CASSPTARNTGELFF. CDR3 sequence (DNA): TGTGCCAGCAGCCCGACAGCTAGGAACACCGGGGAGCTGTTTTTT.

There are a few counts of this clone. The V gene is TRBV6-2 or TRBV6-3, the J gene TRBJ2-1; the match to TRBD1 covers 7 bases. V gave up 6 bases and J gave up 3 bases; unmatched junction bases: 8. From germline, CDR1 is MNHEY and CDR2 SVGEGT. This CDR3 contains 15 residues. The CDR3, as DNA: TGTGCCAGCAGCTCACCGGGACAGCTCTACAATGAGCAGTTCTTC. Translating gives CASSSPGQLYNEQFF.

J is TRBJ2-2 and V is TRBV14; 7 nucleotides match TRBD2. The junction had 6 bases not matched to a gene; V was cut back by 4 bases and J by 4 bases. Germline values: CDR1 SGHDN, CDR2 FVKESK. The CDR3 is 15 residues long. The CDR3, as DNA: TGTGCCAGCAGCCCCTATGGGGAGGGCACCGGGGAGCTGTTTTTT. It codes for CASSPYGEGTGELFF.

The chain employs TRBV4-1 and TRBJ2-7; 7 positions match TRBD2. The CDR3 runs 13 residues. Trimming removed 4 bases from V and 3 bases from J; junction bases left unmatched: 3. Germline V CDR1 and CDR2: MGHRA, YSYEKL. The CDR3: CASSPGTNYEQYF. CDR3 nucleotides: TGCGCCAGCAGCCCCGGGACTAACTACGAGCAGTACTTC.

The chain joins TRBV11-2 to TRBJ1-2; TRBD1 aligns across 11 bases. CDR1 and CDR2 from the germline V gene are SGHAT and FQNNGV. Trimming at V came to 5 bases and at J to 8 bases, leaving 10 bases not matched to a gene. The CDR3 has 15 residues. In DNA form, the CDR3 reads TGTGCCAGCAGCAACATCCGGGACAGGGGGATCGGCTACACCTTC. Its translation: CASSNIRDRGIGYTF.

This rearrangement joins TRBV28 to TRBJ2-7, with no clear D. The CDR3 runs 15 residues. Germline V gives CDR1 MDHEN, CDR2 SYDVKM. Trimming stripped 1 base from V and 2 bases from J, with 12 bases between. CDR3 residues: CASSLYRQVPYEQYF. The DNA for the CDR3 is TGTGCCAGCAGTTTATACCGCCAGGTACCCTACGAGCAGTACTTC.

This clone was detected only once. The chain carries TRBV7-8 and TRBJ1-4, with TRBD1 matching over 9 bases. From germline, CDR1 is SGHVS and CDR2 FQNEAQ. The length of the CDR3 is 16 residues. Germline trimming cut 4 bases from V and 8 bases from J; bases unmatched to any gene: 11. CDR3 DNA: TGTGCCAGCAGCTCGCGCCCGGGACAGGGATACGAAAAACTGTTTTTT. Translating gives CASSSRPGQGYEKLFF.

The chain recombines TRBV5-1 with TRBJ1-2; 10 bases line up with TRBD1. CDR3 length: 15 amino acids. Germline lookup yields CDR1 SGHRS and CDR2 YFSETQ. The V gene end was trimmed by 4 bases and the J gene end by 7 bases; junction bases not matched to a gene: 10. CDR3 region: CASSRRTGGFGGYTF. The CDR3 DNA sequence: TGCGCCAGCAGCCGCAGGACAGGGGGGTTTGGTGGCTACACCTTC.

This chain connects TRBV6-6 to TRBJ2-1, with 7 bases lining up with TRBD1. Germline V gene data show CDR1 as MNHNY and CDR2 as SVGAGI (reference sequence). The V and J ends lost 6 bases and 8 bases, in that order; junction bases with no gene match: 4. CDR3 length: 12 residues. The CDR3 DNA follows: TGTGCCAGCAGCCTAACAGGGGATGAGCAGTTCTTC. Translating it yields CASSLTGDEQFF.

The CDR3 DNA is TGTGCCAGCAGGACAGGGGGTAGGGATACGCAGTATTTT. It translates to CASRTGGRDTQYF. This chain links TRBV6-5 with TRBJ2-3; 9 nucleotides line up with TRBD1. Germline assignment: CDR1 MNHEY and CDR2 SVGAGI. The V gene end was trimmed by 6 bases and the J gene end by 6 bases; junction bases not matched to a gene: 4. CDR3 size: 13 residues.

The chain carries TRBV3-1 (or the pseudogene TRBV3-2) and TRBJ1-4; D is unclear. V dropped 4 bases and J dropped 7 bases, with 16 bases sitting between them. Germline CDR1 and CDR2: LGHDT and YNNKEL (reference sequence). CDR3 size: 15 residues. The DNA for the CDR3 is TGTGCCAGCAGCCTATCTGGTGTACGAGGTGAAAAACTGTTTTTT. This sequence encodes CASSLSGVRGEKLFF.

This rearrangement joins TRBV19 to TRBJ2-2, with D possibly matching TRBD1 (5 bases). This CDR3 comprises 16 residues. V lost 3 bases and J 2 bases, leaving 13 bases between the germline ends. Germline-derived CDR1 and CDR2 are LNHDA and SQIVND (reference sequence). The CDR3 nucleotides are TGTGCCAGTAGTATCTTGGGGCAGGGAAACACCGGGGAGCTGTTTTTT. This codes for CASSILGQGNTGELFF. The full variable domain, completed using reference TRBV19 and TRBJ2-2, is DGGITQSPKYLFRKEGQNVTLSCEQNLNHDAMYWYRQDPGQGLRLIYYSQIVNDFQKGDIAEGYSVSREKKESFPLTVTSAQKNPTAFYLCASSILGQGNTGELFFGEGSRLTVL.